This TCR beta chain was recovered during a study of regulatory T cells in long-lasting Graves disease (dated by TCRdb to the early 2020s). As for the study more broadly: Persistent Graves' disease was defined as antithyroid drug treatment for over 5 years with persistently positive TSH receptor autoantibodies. A total of around 35 samples were covered by TCR sequencing, comprising around 13 persistent and roughly 20 newly diagnosed Graves' disease patients. In the clinical cohort, patients with persistent Graves' disease had used antithyroid drugs for an average of about 10.3 years. Peripheral blood TCR sequencing and RNA sequencing compared persistent Graves' disease patients with newly diagnosed Graves' disease patients. The study was registered as a clinical trial and conducted in China. The full study reports these points: More public clonotypes were shared among persistent patients (roughly 2,700) than among newly diagnosed patients (under 1,000). The authors acknowledged the small sample size as a limitation that may reduce accuracy. Preferential use of TRBV28, TRBJ1-2 and TRBJ2-5 was observed in persistent disease, whereas TRBV20-1 and TRBJ2-1 were favored in newly diagnosed disease. Compared with newly diagnosed patients, persistent Graves' disease patients had lower TCR Shannon entropy and fewer highly expanded clones, which suggests clonal expansion. Sequencing and analysis were restricted to the TCR beta chain. The study examined only peripheral blood because the primary lesion, thyroid tissue, could not be accessed.

The library relied on multiplex PCR. The run used an Illumina HiSeq 4000. CDR3 regions were amplified by Arm-PCR with iRepertoire HTBI primers to construct TCR beta libraries. Before sequencing, the PCR products underwent gel purification. As for the authors' bioinformatics: A total of fewer than 65 TRBV and approximately 13 TRBJ segments were identified across samples and were used for gene usage analysis of CDR3 amino acid clonotypes. COPE and FqMerger were used to merge filtered high-quality paired reads into contigs. BLAST was used to align contigs to IMGT TRBV, TRBD and TRBJ reference genes, and CDR3 was defined according to IMGT. Any clonotype with a frequency above 0.1% was classified as a highly expanded clone. Shannon entropy was used to measure repertoire diversity, and the Gini coefficient was used to measure V-J evenness. Clonotypes shared by more than one individual were considered public. TCRdb trimmed the raw reads at Q25, called clones with MiXCR and kept productive beta chains. Rows matching on CDR3 protein sequence are summarized as one entry with the most common DNA and genes. The V and J calls were determined by TCRdb, not by the authors. This sample comprises 300,000 or so distinct CDR3 sequences, about 18% of them detected only once. The ten biggest clones cover 29% of the sample.

This clonotype was found many times. Its cognate antigen has yet to be identified. No qualities accompany the bases; no much larger clone lies one base away. The time point label for this specimen denotes: persistent/refractory GD, antithyroid drugs over 5 years with positive TRAb. For both TCR sequencing and RNA sequencing, RNA was extracted from PBMCs using TRIzol. The diagnosis of Graves' disease was made according to American Thyroid Association guidelines. The patients came from an endocrinology department in Xi'an, China. Each patient gave about 8.1 milliliters of peripheral blood, collected in an EDTA anticoagulant tube. Ficoll Paque Plus density gradient separation was used to isolate PBMCs, and no further T cell sorting was performed. RNA quality was checked with an Agilent 2100 Bioanalyzer and agarose gel, and concentration with a NanoDrop 2000. Inclusive of the bounding cysteine and phenylalanine, the CDR3 is 14 residues long. Of all the DNA, just the CDR3 is kept, 42 bases in frame from base 1. Between the V and J ends, shortened by 0 bases and 3 bases respectively, the junction contains 8 bases. CDR1 and CDR2, looked up from the germline V gene (reference sequence), are LNHNV and YYDKDF.

The TCR comes from a female donor with Graves disease. This sample comprised peripheral blood mononuclear cells (PBMCs), obtained when the disease was refractory, from a patient treated with antithyroid drugs. Here the chain combines TRBV15 and TRBJ1-1; a weak D assignment points to TRBD1 (5 bases agree). The nucleotide sequence reads TGTGCCACCAGCAGAGAGGCCAGGGACACTGAAGCTTTCTTT. This translates into CATSREARDTEAFF.